This TCR beta chain was sequenced during a study of radiotherapy plus CTLA-4 blockade in lung cancer. At the level of the study: Objective responses occurred in 15% to 20% of patients; over 30% had disease control. Study-wide results and limits: Radiotherapy plus ipilimumab was followed by expansion in blood of tumor-derived TCR clones.

This clone was observed a handful of times. Antigen: not known. CDR1 and CDR2 from the germline V gene are SGHNT and YYREEE (reference sequence). This CDR3 has 13 residues. V lost 6 bases and J 0 bases, leaving 4 bases between the germline ends. This table comes from immunoSEQ multiplex PCR, and its TCRdb copy is limited to in-frame clones, with some not included. Of some 51,000 clones listed, approximately 80% are singletons. The starting material was peripheral blood, obtained from a patient treated with radiotherapy plus ipilimumab. This receptor was identified in a human donor with non-small cell lung cancer whose response to radiotherapy plus ipilimumab could not be evaluated. The V and J genes are TRBV5-4 and TRBJ1-6; D is ambiguous. The CDR3 here is CASTSSYNSPLHF. The CDR3 DNA sequence: TGTGCCAGCACGAGCTCCTATAATTCACCCCTCCACTTT.